These T cell receptor beta chains were read from a single sample in a study of human T cells and chemical hapten exposure. TCRdb analysed the RACE reads with MiXCR anew, one entry per CDR3 protein. The table records more than 90,000 distinct CDR3 sequences, over 9.5% of them present only once. The sequences come from whole blood, collected in connection with sensitization to the hapten diphenylcyclopropenone (DPC). These receptors came from a man aged 40-55 years with alopecia areata. Some clones in this sample may be carry-over from other donors' samples. Each CDR3 is given with its conserved first and last residue. Fields, in order: CDR3 protein, CDR3 DNA, CDR3 length, D gene, clone size, V gene, J gene. The D gene is left open where the match is weak. Clone size, where shown, is once, few, many, or a class for clones that have expanded.

CASSAQGRVSSGNTIYF	TGTGCCAGCAGCGCACAGGGGCGAGTTAGCTCTGGAAACACCATATATTTT	17	TRBD1	-	TRBV5-4	TRBJ1-3
CASSIKTGLTAGAGEQFF	TGTGCCAGTAGTATTAAAACAGGGCTTACGGCGGGAGCTGGTGAGCAGTTCTTC	18	-	-	TRBV19	TRBJ2-1
CASSDSLNYGYTF	TGTGCCAGCAGTGATTCACTTAACTATGGCTACACCTTC	13	-	-	TRBV2	TRBJ1-2
CASGEARGNQPQHF	TGTGCCAGCGGAGAGGCCAGGGGCAATCAGCCCCAGCATTTT	14	-	-	TRBV7-9	TRBJ1-5
CSVSPGQGKNIQYF	TGCAGCGTATCACCGGGACAGGGGAAAAACATTCAGTACTTC	14	TRBD1	few	TRBV29-1	TRBJ2-4
CASDWDRGTEAFF	TGTGCCAGCGATTGGGACAGGGGGACTGAAGCTTTCTTT	13	TRBD1	many	TRBV7-3	TRBJ1-1
CASSRYRDISSYEQYF	TGTGCCAGCAGTCGATACCGGGACATCAGCTCCTACGAGCAGTACTTC	16	-	-	TRBV6-5	TRBJ2-7
CSVEDAIPTDTQYF	TGCAGCGTTGAAGATGCCATCCCCACAGATACGCAGTATTTT	14	-	-	TRBV29-1	TRBJ2-3
CASSFGGTPDTQYF	TGTGCCAGCAGTTTCGGAGGGACCCCAGATACGCAGTATTTT	14	-	-	TRBV12-3/TRBV12-4	TRBJ2-3
CAWSVPNEWTGVRQPQHF	TGTGCCTGGAGTGTACCAAACGAATGGACAGGGGTAAGGCAGCCCCAGCATTTT	18	TRBD1	-	TRBV30	TRBJ1-5
CASSSKDYTEAFF	TGTGCCAGCAGTTCCAAAGACTACACTGAAGCTTTCTTT	13	-	-	TRBV6-6	TRBJ1-1